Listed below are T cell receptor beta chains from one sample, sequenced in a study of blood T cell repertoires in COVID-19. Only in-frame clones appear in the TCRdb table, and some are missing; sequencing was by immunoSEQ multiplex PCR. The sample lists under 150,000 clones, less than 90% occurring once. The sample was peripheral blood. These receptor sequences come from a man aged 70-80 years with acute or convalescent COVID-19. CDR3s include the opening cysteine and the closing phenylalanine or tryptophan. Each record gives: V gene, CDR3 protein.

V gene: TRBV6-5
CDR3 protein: CASSLSRGSYNEQFF

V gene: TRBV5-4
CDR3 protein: CASSYQQDLTIYF

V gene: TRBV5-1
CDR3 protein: CASSFYTGELFF

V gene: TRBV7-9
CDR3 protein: CASRGGPGLAPNEQFF

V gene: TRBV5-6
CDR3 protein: CASSWRGGSEQYF

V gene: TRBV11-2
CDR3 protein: CASSLTGTYNEQFF

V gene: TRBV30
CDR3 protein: CAWSVGVFPLHF

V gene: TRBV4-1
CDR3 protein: CASSRTDNTGELFF

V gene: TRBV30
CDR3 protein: CAWRAGVPANQPQHF

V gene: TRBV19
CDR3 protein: CASSIRTGAYNSPLHF

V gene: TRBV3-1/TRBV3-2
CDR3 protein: CASSHRGRETQYF

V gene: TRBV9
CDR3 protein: CASSPNNQGLGYTF

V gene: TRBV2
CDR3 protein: CASSDRRKGGTDTQYF

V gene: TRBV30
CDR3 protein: CAWSGTENTEAFF

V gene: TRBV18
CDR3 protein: CASSPPVFRTGFEAFF

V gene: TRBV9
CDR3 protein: CASNPQGSGEPQHF

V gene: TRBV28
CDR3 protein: CASSLRAGSYEQYF

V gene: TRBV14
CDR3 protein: CASSQLDSYEQYF